A single sample is the source of the 8 T cell receptor beta chains below, sequenced in a study of T cell responses to AZD1222 COVID-19 vaccine (dated by TCRdb to the early 2020s). In light of the paper, this sample's time point label describes: about 28 days (+/-7) after the second vaccine dose. The library was built by means of the immunoSEQ multiplex PCR assay. TCRdb limited this immuneACCESS table to in-frame rearrangements with V and J called. A share of clones is missing; checked studies link under half to unresolved V genes, and the rest is unexplained. A total of 110,000 or so clones appear in this sample, around 89% of them only once. The ten largest clones represent about 4% of the sample. The sample consisted of peripheral blood, taken 28 days after the second AZD1222 dose. These TCRs come from an adult who received the AZD1222 COVID-19 vaccine.

This chain joins TRBV18 and TRBJ2-2, with 9 bases fitting TRBD1. J was trimmed by 6 bases and V by 11 bases; bases with no gene match: 10. The germline CDR1 and CDR2 sequences are KGHSH and LQKENI. The CDR3 sequence is 14 residues long. CDR3 bases: TGTGCCGGCGGGGGACAGGGATCGGCCGGGGAGCTGTTTTTT. The encoded protein is CAGGGQGSAGELFF.

The chain has TRBV21-1 and TRBJ1-2; the D segment call TRBD1 is taken from the table without a DNA check. TRBV21-1 is reported as a pseudogene. This CDR3 spans 13 amino acids. In DNA, the CDR3 is TGTGCCAGCAGCAAGGTCAGGGGCTGGGGCTACACCTTC. This gives the protein CASSKVRGWGYTF.

This chain uses TRBV30 with TRBJ2-5; TRBD1 matches at 7 bases. The CDR3 is 14 residues long. J was trimmed by 1 base and V by 2 bases; bases with no gene match: 4. Germline V gene data show CDR1 as GTSNPN and CDR2 as SVGIG (reference sequence). CDR3 DNA: TGTGCCTGGAGTTCCACAGGGGTCCAAGAGACCCAGTACTTC. Translation gives CAWSSTGVQETQYF. Together with reference TRBV30 and TRBJ2-5, the CDR3 gives the full variable domain: SQTIHQWPATLVQPVGSPLSLECTVEGTSNPNLYWYRQAAGRGLQLLFYSVGIGQISSEVPQNLSASRPQDRQFILSSKKLLLSDSGFYLCAWSSTGVQETQYFGPGTRLLVL.

The chain carries TRBV5-5 and TRBJ2-5; 9 bases line up with TRBD1. V was clipped by 2 bases and J by 2 bases; unmatched bases: 4. CDR1 and CDR2 (germline): SGHKS, YYEKEE (reference sequence). The CDR3 runs to 15 residues. The CDR3 reads CASSFRGTGQETQYF. The DNA of the CDR3 is TGTGCCAGCAGCTTTCGCGGGACAGGGCAAGAGACCCAGTACTTC.

The chain carries TRBV30 and TRBJ1-4, with D possibly being TRBD1 (5 bases). Germline loops: CDR1 GTSNPN, CDR2 SVGIG (reference sequence). The CDR3 is 14 residues long. V was trimmed by 2 bases and J by 4 bases, leaving 11 bases between them. CDR3 DNA: TGTGCCTGGAGTTGGGGTAGGGGTAATGAAAAACTGTTTTTT. The encoded protein is CAWSWGRGNEKLFF.

The J gene is TRBJ2-5, the V gene TRBV5-1, with 8 bases lining up with TRBD2. Germline CDR1 and CDR2: SGHRS and YFSETQ. The CDR3 is 14 residues long. J was trimmed by 4 bases and V by 4 bases; bases with no gene match: 6. For the CDR3, the DNA is TGCGCCAGCAGCGTGGCGGGGGGAGGAGAGACCCAGTACTTC. Protein sequence: CASSVAGGGETQYF.

This sequence joins TRBV19 and TRBJ2-1, with TRBD2 matching 9 bases. The CDR3 loop spans 11 amino acids. Germline values: CDR1 LNHDA, CDR2 SQIVND (reference sequence). J gave up 15 bases and V 5 bases, and 5 bases lay outside the gene matches. CDR3 coding DNA: TGTGCCAGTAGTCCCGGGACTAGCTGGTTCTTC. This sequence encodes CASSPGTSWFF.

The chain recombines TRBV28 with TRBJ2-3; 12 positions match TRBD2. The germline CDR1 and CDR2 sequences are MDHEN and SYDVKM. The CDR3 is 18 residues long. Trimming cost V 8 bases and J 1 base; bases outside gene matches: 13. CDR3 sequence: CASSVGASGRAGTDTQYF. The DNA of the CDR3 is TGTGCCAGCTCGGTGGGTGCTAGCGGGAGGGCCGGCACAGATACGCAGTATTTT.